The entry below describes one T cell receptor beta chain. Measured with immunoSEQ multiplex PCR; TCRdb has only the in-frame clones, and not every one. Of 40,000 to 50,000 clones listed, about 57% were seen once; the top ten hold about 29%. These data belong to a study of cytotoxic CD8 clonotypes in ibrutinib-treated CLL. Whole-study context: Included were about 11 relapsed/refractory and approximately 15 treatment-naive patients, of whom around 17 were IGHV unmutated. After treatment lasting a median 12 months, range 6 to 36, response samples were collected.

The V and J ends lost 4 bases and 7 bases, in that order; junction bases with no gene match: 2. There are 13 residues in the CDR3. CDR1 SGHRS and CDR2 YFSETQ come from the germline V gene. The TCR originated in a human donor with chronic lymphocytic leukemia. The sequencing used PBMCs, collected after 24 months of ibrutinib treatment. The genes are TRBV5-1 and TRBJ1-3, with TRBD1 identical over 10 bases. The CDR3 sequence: CASSVDRGNTIYF. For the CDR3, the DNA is TGCGCCAGCAGCGTGGACAGGGGGAACACCATATATTTT.